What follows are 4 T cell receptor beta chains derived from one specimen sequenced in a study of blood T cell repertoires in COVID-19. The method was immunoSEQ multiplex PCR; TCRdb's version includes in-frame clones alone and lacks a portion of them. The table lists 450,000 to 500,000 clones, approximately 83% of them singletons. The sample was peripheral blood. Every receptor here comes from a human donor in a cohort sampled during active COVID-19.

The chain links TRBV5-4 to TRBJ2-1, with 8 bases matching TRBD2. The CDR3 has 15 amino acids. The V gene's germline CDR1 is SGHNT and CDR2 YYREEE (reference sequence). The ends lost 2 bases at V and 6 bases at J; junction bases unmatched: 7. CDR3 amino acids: CASSLKLAASNEQFF. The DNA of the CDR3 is TGTGCCAGCAGCTTAAAACTAGCGGCGTCCAATGAGCAGTTCTTC. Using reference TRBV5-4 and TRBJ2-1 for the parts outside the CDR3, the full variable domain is ETGVTQSPTHLIKTRGQQVTLRCSSQSGHNTVSWYQQALGQGPQFIFQYYREEENGRGNFPPRFSGLQFPNYSSELNVNALELDDSALYLCASSLKLAASNEQFFGPGTRLTVL.

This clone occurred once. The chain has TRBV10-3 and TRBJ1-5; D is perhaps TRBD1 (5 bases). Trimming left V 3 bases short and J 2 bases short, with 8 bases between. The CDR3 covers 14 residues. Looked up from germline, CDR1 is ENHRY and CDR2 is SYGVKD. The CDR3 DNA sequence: TGTGCCATCAGTGAACAGGCGGGCAATCAGCCCCAGCATTTT. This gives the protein CAISEQAGNQPQHF.

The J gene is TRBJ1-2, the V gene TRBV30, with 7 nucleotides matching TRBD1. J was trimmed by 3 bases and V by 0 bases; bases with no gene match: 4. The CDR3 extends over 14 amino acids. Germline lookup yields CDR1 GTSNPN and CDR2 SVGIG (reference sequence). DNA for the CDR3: TGTGCCTGGAGTGTACAGGGGACTTACTATGGCTACACCTTC. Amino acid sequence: CAWSVQGTYYGYTF.

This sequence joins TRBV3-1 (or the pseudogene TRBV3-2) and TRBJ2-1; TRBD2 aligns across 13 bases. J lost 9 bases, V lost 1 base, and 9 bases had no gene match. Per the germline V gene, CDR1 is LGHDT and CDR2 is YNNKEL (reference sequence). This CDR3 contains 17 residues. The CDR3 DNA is TGTGCCAGCAGCCAAGCCCCGACTAGCGGGAGGAAGGGTGAGCAGTTCTTC. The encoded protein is CASSQAPTSGRKGEQFF.